A single sample is the source of the 27 T cell receptor beta chains below, sequenced in a study of control samples from healthy donors and cancer patients. Assay: immunoSEQ multiplex PCR; the TCRdb copy retains only in-frame clones and omits some. The table lists approximately 97,000 clones, about 82% of them singletons. The sequenced sample was blood. The receptors originated from a man aged 25-40 years in good health.

This chain uses TRBV3-1 (or the pseudogene TRBV3-2) with TRBJ1-3; tentatively, D is TRBD1 (5 bases). This CDR3 has 16 amino acids. Germline CDR1 reads LGHDT; CDR2 reads YNNKEL (reference sequence). V lost 0 bases and J lost 2, with 11 bases in between. CDR3 in DNA: TGTGCCAGCAGCCAAGATCGGCAGGGAACTGGAAACACCATATATTTT. Amino acids: CASSQDRQGTGNTIYF.

Only one count was recorded for this clone. The chain is built from TRBV19 and TRBJ2-6; tentative D call: TRBD2 (6 bases). CDR1 and CDR2 from the germline V gene are LNHDA and SQIVND (reference sequence). V dropped 7 bases and J dropped 2 bases, with 12 bases sitting between them. This CDR3 has 15 amino acids. The CDR3 nucleotides are TGTGCCAGTAACGGGGGTTTGGCTGGGGCCAACGTCCTGACTTTC. It is translated as CASNGGLAGANVLTF.

The chain has TRBV6-4 and TRBJ2-3; D is perhaps TRBD2 (6 bases). This CDR3 is built from 14 residues. Trimming removed 3 bases at V and 7 bases at J, with 14 bases between. In germline, CDR1 is MRHNA, CDR2 SNTAGT. The CDR3 sequence is CASSEGSGVYTQYF. The DNA for the CDR3 is TGTGCCAGCAGTGAAGGATCGGGAGTTTATACGCAGTATTTT.

CDR3 DNA sequence: TGTGCCACCTCCTCGGGGGGGTTTAACAATGAGCAGTTCTTC. Translated, it gives CATSSGGFNNEQFF. The rearrangement joins TRBV25-1 to TRBJ2-1, with 8 bases fitting TRBD2. After removal of 10 bases from V and 5 bases from J, the junction contained 10 bases not matched to a gene. The CDR3 consists of 14 residues. The V gene's germline CDR1 is MGHDK and CDR2 SYGVNS. The variable domain in full, with the rest retrieved from reference TRBV25-1 and TRBJ2-1, is EADIYQTPRYLVIGTGKKITLECSQTMGHDKMYWYQQDPGMELHLIHYSYGVNSTEKGDLSSESTVSRIRTEHFPLTLESARPSHTSQYLCATSSGGFNNEQFFGPGTRLTVL.

In this sample, this clone turned up a few times. This chain links TRBV5-1 with TRBJ2-1; D is undetermined. This CDR3 comprises 13 residues. Deletions cut 0 bases from V and 10 bases from J, with 11 bases between. From germline, CDR1 is SGHRS and CDR2 YFSETQ. The CDR3 DNA sequence: TGCGCCAGCAGCTTGGCTAGGGCCCTCGAGCAGTTCTTC. This translates into CASSLARALEQFF.

CDR3 loop: CASSSYERGLGEQYF. In nucleotides, the CDR3 is TGTGCCAGCTCATCCTATGAGAGGGGGCTGGGCGAGCAGTACTTC. This chain uses TRBV18 with TRBJ2-7, with TRBD1 identical over 7 bases. After removal of 5 bases from V and 6 bases from J, the junction contained 13 bases not matched to a gene. The V gene's germline CDR1 is KGHSH and CDR2 LQKENI. This CDR3 has 15 residues.

This chain uses TRBV12-3 or TRBV12-4 with TRBJ2-3; D ambiguous. This CDR3 is built from 12 residues. Trimming shortened V by 6 bases and J by 3 bases, and 7 bases separated the two germline ends. The CDR3: CASRYYTDTQYF. CDR3 DNA sequence: TGTGCCAGCAGATACTATACAGATACGCAGTATTTT.

The chain couples TRBV5-1 to TRBJ2-3; 10 nucleotides line up with TRBD2. Germline V gives CDR1 SGHRS, CDR2 YFSETQ. The CDR3 extends over 16 amino acids. V gave up 0 bases and J gave up 3 bases; unmatched junction bases: 4. In DNA, the CDR3 is TGCGCCAGCAGCTTGGCTCTAGCGGGGGTTACAGATACGCAGTATTTT. Translated: CASSLALAGVTDTQYF.

This clone was seen a handful of times. The genes are TRBV7-3 and TRBJ2-2; D might be TRBD2 (6 bases). Trimming removed 1 base from V and 3 bases from J, with 9 bases in between. This CDR3 is built from 15 residues. Germline CDR1 reads SGHTA; CDR2 reads FQGTGA. CDR3 residues: CASSLIGGDTGELFF. CDR3 bases: TGTGCCAGCAGCTTAATCGGGGGTGACACCGGGGAGCTGTTTTTT.

Only a few counts were recorded for this clone. The chain uses TRBV2 and TRBJ1-5, with a weak D call TRBD1 (6 bases). The CDR3 is 14 residues long. The V gene's germline CDR1 is SNHLY and CDR2 FYNNEI. Between the trimmed V and J ends, which lost 4 bases and 4 bases, there was a span of 11 bases. The CDR3 bases are TGTGCCAGCAGTGTACTACAGGGAAATCAGCCCCAGCATTTT. Its translation: CASSVLQGNQPQHF.

The chain recombines TRBV19 with TRBJ1-1; unclear D gene. The CDR3 is 13 residues long. V was shortened by 6 bases and J by 4 bases, with 12 bases between the two germline ends. Germline values: CDR1 LNHDA, CDR2 SQIVND (reference sequence). The CDR3: CASREGRGTEAFF. CDR3 sequence (DNA): TGTGCCAGTAGAGAGGGCCGGGGCACTGAAGCTTTCTTT.

The CDR3 DNA sequence: TGTGCCATCAGTTTACAGGGCTCCTACGAGCAGTACTTC. Amino acid sequence: CAISLQGSYEQYF. The genes are TRBV10-3 and TRBJ2-7; D may be TRBD1 (6 bases). This CDR3 comprises 13 residues. V lost 5 bases, J lost 0 bases, and 8 bases lay in between. Germline V gene sequence: CDR1 ENHRY, CDR2 SYGVKD.

The chain recombines TRBV2 with TRBJ1-5; possible D gene TRBD1, 5 bases. The V and J ends lost 6 bases and 0 bases respectively, with 12 bases between them. Germline V gives CDR1 SNHLY, CDR2 FYNNEI. The CDR3 extends over 15 amino acids. The CDR3 loop is CASRRDGHSNQPQHF. As DNA, the CDR3 is TGTGCCAGCAGGAGGGACGGCCATAGCAATCAGCCCCAGCATTTT. The whole variable domain, remainder taken from reference TRBV2 and TRBJ1-5, is EPEVTQTPSHQVTQMGQEVILRCVPISNHLYFYWYRQILGQKVEFLVSFYNNEISEKSEIFDDQFSVERPDGSNFTLKIRSTKLEDSAMYFCASRRDGHSNQPQHFGDGTRLSIL.

The chain carries TRBV9 and TRBJ1-6, with D possibly TRBD1 on 5 matching bases. The germline V gene has CDR1 SGDLS and CDR2 YYNGEE. The ends were cut back, 3 bases at V and 10 bases at J, with 14 bases in the middle. The CDR3 is 14 amino acids. CDR3 residues: CASSAGTASSPLHF. Here the CDR3 DNA reads TGTGCCAGCAGCGCAGGGACCGCGAGCTCACCCCTCCACTTT.

The V and J genes are TRBV11-2 and TRBJ2-1; D is undetermined. CDR1 is SGHAT, CDR2 FQNNGV, per germline. The V end was cut by 6 bases, the J end by 0 bases, with 12 bases between. The CDR3 is 15 amino acids. The CDR3: CASSYRKSSYNEQFF. DNA of the CDR3: TGTGCCAGCAGTTATAGGAAAAGCTCCTACAATGAGCAGTTCTTC.

The V call is TRBV28, the J call TRBJ1-2; TRBD1 matches 7 bases. The germline CDR1 and CDR2 sequences are MDHEN and SYDVKM. J gave up 8 bases and V 4 bases, and 7 bases lay outside the gene matches. There are 13 residues in the CDR3. In DNA form, the CDR3 reads TGTGCCAGCAGTTCACAGGGGATCCGGGGCTACACCTTC. Amino acids: CASSSQGIRGYTF.

The chain combines TRBV5-1 with TRBJ2-1, with 13 nucleotides matching TRBD2. The V gene end was trimmed by 2 bases and the J gene end by 3 bases; junction bases not matched to a gene: 5. The CDR3 is made up of 17 amino acids. CDR1 and CDR2 (germline): SGHRS, YFSETQ. The CDR3 loop reads CASSFSGTSGVYNEQFF. CDR3 DNA sequence: TGCGCCAGCAGCTTCTCCGGGACTAGCGGGGTCTACAATGAGCAGTTCTTC.

This chain uses TRBV19 with TRBJ1-3; 9 bases are shared with TRBD1. After removal of 4 bases from V and 2 bases from J, the junction contained 9 bases not matched to a gene. Germline-derived CDR1 and CDR2 are LNHDA and SQIVND (reference sequence). The CDR3 has 17 residues. Written as DNA, the CDR3 is TGTGCCAGTAGTACCCCGGGACAGGGATTTACTGGAAACACCATATATTTT. Encoded protein: CASSTPGQGFTGNTIYF.

The chain combines TRBV11-2 with TRBJ1-3; D remains unclear. Germline CDR1 and CDR2: SGHAT and FQNNGV. The V and J ends lost 0 bases and 4 bases respectively, with 7 bases between them. The CDR3 totals 14 residues. The CDR3 DNA sequence: TGTGCCAGCAGCTTAGACCGGCCCGGAAACACCATATATTTT. Protein: CASSLDRPGNTIYF.

CDR3 amino acids: CASSGTGNIQYF. CDR3 bases: TGTGCCAGCAGCGGAACAGGTAACATTCAGTACTTC. The J gene is TRBJ2-4, the V gene TRBV9, with D possibly being TRBD1 (5 bases). V was shortened by 3 bases and J by 7 bases, with 8 bases between the two germline ends. This CDR3 has 12 residues. Germline CDR1 reads SGDLS; CDR2 reads YYNGEE.

The J gene is TRBJ2-3, the V gene TRBV3-1 (or the pseudogene TRBV3-2); 7 bases are a match to TRBD2. V trimming: 5 bases; J trimming: 0 bases; junction bases outside the gene matches: 5. CDR1 and CDR2 from the germline V gene are LGHDT and YNNKEL (reference sequence). This CDR3 has 15 amino acids. The CDR3 DNA sequence: TGTGCCAGCAGCGCGCTAGCGGCTAGCACAGATACGCAGTATTTT. Its protein product is CASSALAASTDTQYF.

The CDR3 loop reads CASIAHRDLNEKLFF. CDR3 DNA sequence: TGTGCCAGCATCGCTCACCGGGACCTAAATGAAAAACTGTTTTTT. This chain uses TRBV2 with TRBJ1-4; tentative D call: TRBD1 (5 bases). The CDR3 is made up of 15 amino acids. V dropped 7 bases and J dropped 5 bases, with 17 bases sitting between them. Germline CDR1 and CDR2: SNHLY and FYNNEI. The full variable domain, with the rest looked up from reference TRBV2 and TRBJ1-4, is EPEVTQTPSHQVTQMGQEVILRCVPISNHLYFYWYRQILGQKVEFLVSFYNNEISEKSEIFDDQFSVERPDGSNFTLKIRSTKLEDSAMYFCASIAHRDLNEKLFFGSGTQLSVL.

The table lists this clone with many counts. DNA for the CDR3: TGTGCCATCCAGGCATCGCGTCTCTCTGGAAACACCATATATTTT. It encodes CAIQASRLSGNTIYF. The chain has TRBV10-3 and TRBJ1-3; D ambiguous. Germline loops: CDR1 ENHRY, CDR2 SYGVKD. This CDR3 comprises 15 residues. V dropped 8 bases and J dropped 0 bases, with 14 bases sitting between them.

The chain has TRBV6-1 and TRBJ1-6, with D possibly TRBD1 on 5 matching bases. Germline CDR1 and CDR2: MNHNS and SASEGT. This CDR3 is built from 17 residues. Trimming cost V 0 bases and J 9 bases, with 18 bases left between them. CDR3 region: CASSEAIRRGRASPLHF. The CDR3 DNA reads TGTGCCAGCAGTGAAGCGATTAGGAGGGGACGGGCTTCACCCCTCCACTTT.

The chain combines TRBV5-1 with TRBJ2-1, with 10 bases lining up with TRBD2. The CDR3 totals 16 residues. The V gene end was trimmed by 4 bases and the J gene end by 5 bases; junction bases not matched to a gene: 9. Germline V CDR1 and CDR2: SGHRS, YFSETQ. This CDR3 reads CASSVDVAGGNNEQFF. The CDR3, as DNA: TGCGCCAGCAGCGTAGACGTAGCGGGGGGCAACAATGAGCAGTTCTTC.

The chain is built from TRBV5-1 and TRBJ1-1; maybe TRBD1 (6 bases). There are 14 residues in the CDR3. Germline V gene sequence: CDR1 SGHRS, CDR2 YFSETQ. V shed 5 bases and J shed 0 bases, with 11 bases lying between them. The CDR3, as DNA: TGCGCCAGCAGACCGGGACAAATGAACACTGAAGCTTTCTTT. It encodes CASRPGQMNTEAFF.

V usage is TRBV7-9 and J usage is TRBJ1-4, with D possibly being TRBD1 (5 bases). CDR3 length: 16 residues. CDR1 and CDR2 from the germline V gene are SEHNR and FQNEAQ (reference sequence). V lost 4 bases and J 8 bases, leaving 20 bases between the germline ends. CDR3 DNA sequence: TGTGCCAGCAGCTCCGGAGTCAGGGTCTCGGGAGAAAAACTGTTTTTT. Residues: CASSSGVRVSGEKLFF. Looking up the rest from reference TRBV7-9 and TRBJ1-4 gives the full variable domain: DTGVSQNPRHKITKRGQNVTFRCDPISEHNRLYWYRQTLGQGPEFLTYFQNEAQLEKSRLLSDRFSAERPKGSFSTLEIQRTEQGDSAMYLCASSSGVRVSGEKLFFGSGTQLSVL.